The rows below give T cell receptor beta chains drawn from one sample of a study of T cells in Graves' hyperthyroidism and ophthalmopathy. TCRdb independently ran MiXCR on the multiplex PCR reads; one entry per CDR3 protein. This table has hundreds of thousands of distinct CDR3 sequences, approximately 16% appearing once. Specimen: blood. Source of these receptors: a woman between 18 and 29 years old with Graves' ophthalmopathy. Each CDR3 is given with its conserved first and last residue. A D gene is named only where the DNA matches it firmly. Size tells how often a clone was seen (once, few, many) or the class of an expanded clone, and some rows leave it out.

V gene	clone size	J gene	D gene	CDR3 DNA	CDR3 protein
TRBV2	.	TRBJ1-2	TRBD1	TGTGCCAGCACTGGACAGGGGGGCGGCTACACCTTC	CASTGQGGGYTF
TRBV12-3/TRBV12-4	many	TRBJ2-7	TRBD2	TGTGCCAGCCAAACGGGGGCTAGCGGGGGTCGGTACGAGCAGTACTTC	CASQTGASGGRYEQYF
TRBV5-1	many	TRBJ2-1	TRBD2	TGCGCCAGCAGCCCCCGACTAGCGGGAGGATACAATGAGCAGTTCTTC	CASSPRLAGGYNEQFF
TRBV12-3/TRBV12-4	once	TRBJ2-3	.	TGTGCCAGCAGTCGAGCAAGCGGATTTGGCACAGTTACGCAGTATTTT	CASSRASGFGTVTQYF
TRBV4-1	many	TRBJ2-3	.	TGCGCCAGCAGCCAAGTATTCGCTAATACGCAGTATTTT	CASSQVFANTQYF
TRBV5-1	many	TRBJ2-1	.	TGCGCCAGCAGCTCTGGGCCGTCAAGCTCCTACAATGAGCAGTTCTTC	CASSSGPSSSYNEQFF
TRBV3-1	many	TRBJ2-3	.	TGTGCCAGCAGCCAAGATATGGGTAGCACAGATACGCAGTATTTT	CASSQDMGSTDTQYF
TRBV7-3	many	TRBJ1-1	.	TGTGCCAGCAGCTTGAATGGGGGGAACACTGAAGCTTTCTTT	CASSLNGGNTEAFF
TRBV5-5	many	TRBJ1-1	.	TGTGCCAGCGGGAGAACCGGCACTGAAGCTTTCTTT	CASGRTGTEAFF
TRBV7-9	many	TRBJ2-1	.	TGTGCCAGCAGCTCTCAGGGGGGTCGCCTCCACAATGAGCAGTTCTTC	CASSSQGGRLHNEQFF
TRBV19	many	TRBJ2-7	TRBD1	TGTGCCAGTAGTTCGCCCTGGACAGGAGGAGCCTACGAGCAGTACTTC	CASSSPWTGGAYEQYF
TRBV30	many	TRBJ1-1	.	TGTGCCTGGATTAAGCAGGCGAACACTGAAGCTTTCTTT	CAWIKQANTEAFF
TRBV2	many	TRBJ1-4	.	TGTGCCAGCAATCGGAGGGGTGAAAAACTGTTTTTT	CASNRRGEKLFF
TRBV11-3	many	TRBJ2-7	TRBD1	TGTGCCAGCAGCTTACCGCCGGGACAGGGGGGCTCCTACGAGCAGTACTTC	CASSLPPGQGGSYEQYF
TRBV5-6	few	TRBJ1-3	.	TGTGCCAGCAGCTTCTACAGCTCTGGAAACACCATATATTTT	CASSFYSSGNTIYF
TRBV28	.	TRBJ2-5	TRBD1	TGTGCCAGCAACCGGAGGACAGGGGGAGAGACCCAGTACTTC	CASNRRTGGETQYF
TRBV9	.	TRBJ2-1	.	TGTGCCAGCAGTGCCACAATTCTCAGGGGTGACAATGAGCAGTTCTTC	CASSATILRGDNEQFF
TRBV28	.	TRBJ2-5	TRBD2	TGTGCCAGCAAGGCGGGAGGGCGAGAGACCCAGTACTTC	CASKAGGRETQYF
TRBV27	many	TRBJ2-7	.	TGTGCCAGCAGTTTATCGGGGGGGCGTTTCGAGCAGTACTTC	CASSLSGGRFEQYF
TRBV19	.	TRBJ2-7	.	TGTGCCAGTAGTATGGGGGCGTTCTACGAGCAGTACTTC	CASSMGAFYEQYF
TRBV9	many	TRBJ2-3	TRBD2	TGTGCCAGCAGCATGACTCCTAGCGGGGGGGGAGATACGCAGTATTTT	CASSMTPSGGGDTQYF
TRBV28	.	TRBJ2-5	TRBD2	TGTGCCAACAGTCACCCTCTAGCGGCCCAAGAGACCCAGTACTTC	CANSHPLAAQETQYF
TRBV9	many	TRBJ2-1	TRBD2	TGTGCCAGCAGCGTAGACGGGAGGGCCGGCAATGAGCAGTTCTTC	CASSVDGRAGNEQFF
TRBV28	.	TRBJ2-5	TRBD2	TGTGCCAGCACCTTTGGACTACCGGGAGGGCTGGAGACCCAGTACTTC	CASTFGLPGGLETQYF
TRBV6-1	many	TRBJ2-2	.	TGTGCCAGCAGTGAAGGGCCAGGGGCCGGGGAGCTGTTTTTT	CASSEGPGAGELFF